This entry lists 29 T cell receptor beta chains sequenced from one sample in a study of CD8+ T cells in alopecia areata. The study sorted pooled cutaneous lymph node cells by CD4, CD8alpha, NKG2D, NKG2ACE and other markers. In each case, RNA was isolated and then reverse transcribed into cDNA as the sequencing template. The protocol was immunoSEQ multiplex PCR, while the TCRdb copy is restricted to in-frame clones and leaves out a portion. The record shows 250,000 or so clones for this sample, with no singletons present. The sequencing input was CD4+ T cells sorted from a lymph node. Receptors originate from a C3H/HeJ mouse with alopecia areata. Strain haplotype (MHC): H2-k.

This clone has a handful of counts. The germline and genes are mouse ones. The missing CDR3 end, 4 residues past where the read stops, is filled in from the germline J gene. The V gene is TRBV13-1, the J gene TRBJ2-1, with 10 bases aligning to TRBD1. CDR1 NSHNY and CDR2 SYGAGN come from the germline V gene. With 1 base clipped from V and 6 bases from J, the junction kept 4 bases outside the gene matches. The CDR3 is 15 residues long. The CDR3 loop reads CASSDSDRGGAEQFF. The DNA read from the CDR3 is TGTGCCAGCAGTGATTCGGACAGGGGGGGTGCT.

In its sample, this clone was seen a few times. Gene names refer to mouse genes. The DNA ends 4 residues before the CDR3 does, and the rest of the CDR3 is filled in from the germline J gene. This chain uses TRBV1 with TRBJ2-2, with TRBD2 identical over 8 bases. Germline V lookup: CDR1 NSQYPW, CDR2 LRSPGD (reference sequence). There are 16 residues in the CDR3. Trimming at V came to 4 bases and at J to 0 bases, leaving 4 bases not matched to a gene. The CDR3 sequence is CTCSGGTGANTGQLYF. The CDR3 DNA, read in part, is TGCACCTGCAGTGGGGGGACTGGAGCAAACACCGGG.

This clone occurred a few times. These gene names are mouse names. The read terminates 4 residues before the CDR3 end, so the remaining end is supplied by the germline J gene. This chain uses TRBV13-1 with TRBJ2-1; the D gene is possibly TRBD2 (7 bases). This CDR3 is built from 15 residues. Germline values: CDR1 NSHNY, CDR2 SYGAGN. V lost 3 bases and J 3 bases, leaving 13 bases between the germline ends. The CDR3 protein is CASSGVGGRYAEQFF. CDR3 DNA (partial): TGTGCCAGCAGTGGGGTCGGGGGGCGCTATGCT.

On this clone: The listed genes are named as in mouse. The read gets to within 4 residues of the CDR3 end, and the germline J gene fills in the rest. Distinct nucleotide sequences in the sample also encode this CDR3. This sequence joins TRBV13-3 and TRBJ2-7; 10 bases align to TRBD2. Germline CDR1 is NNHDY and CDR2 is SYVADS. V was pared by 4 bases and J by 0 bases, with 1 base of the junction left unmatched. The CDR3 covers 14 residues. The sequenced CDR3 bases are TGTGCCAGCAGTCGACTGGGGGGCTCCTAT. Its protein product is CASSRLGGSY. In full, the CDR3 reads CASSRLGGSYEQYF.

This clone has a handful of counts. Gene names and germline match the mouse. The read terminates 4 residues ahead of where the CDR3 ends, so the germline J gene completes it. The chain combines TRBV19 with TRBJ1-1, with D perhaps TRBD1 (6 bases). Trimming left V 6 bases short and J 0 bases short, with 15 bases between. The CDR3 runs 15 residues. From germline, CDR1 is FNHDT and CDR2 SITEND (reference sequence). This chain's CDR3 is CASTTRTAANTEVFF. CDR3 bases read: TGTGCCAGCACCACCCGGACAGCTGCAAACACA.

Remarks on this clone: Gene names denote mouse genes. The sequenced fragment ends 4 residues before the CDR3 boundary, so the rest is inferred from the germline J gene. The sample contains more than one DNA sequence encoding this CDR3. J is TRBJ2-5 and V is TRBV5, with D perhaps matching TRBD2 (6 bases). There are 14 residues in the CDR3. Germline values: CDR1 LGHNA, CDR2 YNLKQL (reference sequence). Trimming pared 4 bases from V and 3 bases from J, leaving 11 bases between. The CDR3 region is CASSPPGLQDTQYF. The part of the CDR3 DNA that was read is TGTGCCAGCAGCCCTCCGGGACTTCAAGAC.

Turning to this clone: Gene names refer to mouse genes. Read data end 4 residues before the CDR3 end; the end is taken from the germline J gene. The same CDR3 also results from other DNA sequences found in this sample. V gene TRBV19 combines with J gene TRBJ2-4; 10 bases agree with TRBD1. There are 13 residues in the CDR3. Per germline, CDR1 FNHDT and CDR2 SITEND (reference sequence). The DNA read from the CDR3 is TGTGCCAGCAGTCCGGGACAGGGGAAC. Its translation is CASSPGQGN. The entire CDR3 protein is CASSPGQGNTLYF.

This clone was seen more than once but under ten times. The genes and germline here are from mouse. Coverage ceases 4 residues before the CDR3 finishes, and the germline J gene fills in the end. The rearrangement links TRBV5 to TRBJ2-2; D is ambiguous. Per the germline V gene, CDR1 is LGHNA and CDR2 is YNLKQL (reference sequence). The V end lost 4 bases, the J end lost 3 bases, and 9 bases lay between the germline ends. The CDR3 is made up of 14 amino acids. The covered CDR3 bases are TGTGCCAGCAGCCCTAGAGGGTACACCGGG. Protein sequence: CASSPRGYTG. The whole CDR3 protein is CASSPRGYTGQLYF.

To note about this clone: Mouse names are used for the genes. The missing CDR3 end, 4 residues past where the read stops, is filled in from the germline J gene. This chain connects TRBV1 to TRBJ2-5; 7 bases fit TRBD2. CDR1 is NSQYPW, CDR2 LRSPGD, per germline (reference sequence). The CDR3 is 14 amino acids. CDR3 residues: CTCSATGETDTQYF. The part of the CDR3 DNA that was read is TGCACCTGCAGTGCTACTGGGGAGACAGAC. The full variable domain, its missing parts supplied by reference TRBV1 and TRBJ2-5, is VTLLEQNPRWRLVPRGQAVNLRCILKNSQYPWMSWYQQDLQKQLQWLFTLRSPGDKEVKSLPGADYLATRVTDTELRLQVANMSQGRTLYCTCSATGETDTQYFGPGTRLLVL.

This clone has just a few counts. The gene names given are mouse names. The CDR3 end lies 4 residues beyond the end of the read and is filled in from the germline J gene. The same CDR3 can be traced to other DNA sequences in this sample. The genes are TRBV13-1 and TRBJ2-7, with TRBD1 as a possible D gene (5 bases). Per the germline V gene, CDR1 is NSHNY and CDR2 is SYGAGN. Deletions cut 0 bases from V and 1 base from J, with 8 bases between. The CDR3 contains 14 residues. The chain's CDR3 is CASSDGRASYEQYF. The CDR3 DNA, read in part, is TGTGCCAGCAGTGATGGCAGGGCTTCCTAT.

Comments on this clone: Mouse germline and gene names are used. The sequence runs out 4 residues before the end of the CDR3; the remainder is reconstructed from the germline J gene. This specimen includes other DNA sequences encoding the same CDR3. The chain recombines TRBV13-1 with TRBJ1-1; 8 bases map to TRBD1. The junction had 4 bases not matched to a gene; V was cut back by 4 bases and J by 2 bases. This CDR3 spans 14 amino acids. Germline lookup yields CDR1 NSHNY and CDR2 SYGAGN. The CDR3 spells CASSPGQANTEVFF. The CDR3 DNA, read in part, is TGTGCCAGCAGTCCGGGACAGGCCAACACA.

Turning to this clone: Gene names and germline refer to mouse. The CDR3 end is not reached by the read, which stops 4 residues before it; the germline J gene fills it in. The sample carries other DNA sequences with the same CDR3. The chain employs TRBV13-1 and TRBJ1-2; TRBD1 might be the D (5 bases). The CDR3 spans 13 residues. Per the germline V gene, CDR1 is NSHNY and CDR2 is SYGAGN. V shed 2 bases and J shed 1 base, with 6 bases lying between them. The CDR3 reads CASSEQGNSDYTF. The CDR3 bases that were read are TGTGCCAGCAGTGAGCAGGGAAACTCC.

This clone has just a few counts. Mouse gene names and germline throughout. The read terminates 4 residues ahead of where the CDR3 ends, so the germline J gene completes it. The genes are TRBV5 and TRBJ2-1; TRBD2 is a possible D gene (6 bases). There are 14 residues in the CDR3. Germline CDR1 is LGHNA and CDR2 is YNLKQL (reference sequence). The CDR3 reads CASSQGGEWAEQFF. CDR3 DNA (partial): TGTGCCAGCAGCCAAGGGGGGGAATGGGCT.

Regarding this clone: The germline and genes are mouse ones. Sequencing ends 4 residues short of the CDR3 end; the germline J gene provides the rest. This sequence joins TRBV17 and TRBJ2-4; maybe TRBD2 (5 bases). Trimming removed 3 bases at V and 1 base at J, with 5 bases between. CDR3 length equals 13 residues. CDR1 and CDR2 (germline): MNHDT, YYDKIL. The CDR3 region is CASSRTGQNTLYF. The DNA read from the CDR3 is TGTGCTAGCAGTAGGACTGGTCAAAAC.

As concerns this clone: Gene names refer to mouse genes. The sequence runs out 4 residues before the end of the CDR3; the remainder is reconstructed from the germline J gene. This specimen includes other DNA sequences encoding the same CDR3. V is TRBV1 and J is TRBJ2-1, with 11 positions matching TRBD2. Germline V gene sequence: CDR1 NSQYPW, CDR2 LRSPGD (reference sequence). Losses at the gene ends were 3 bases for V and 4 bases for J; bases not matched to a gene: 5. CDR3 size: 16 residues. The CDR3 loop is CTCSAAGTGGYAEQFF. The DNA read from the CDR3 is TGCACCTGCAGTGCGGCCGGGACTGGGGGTTATGCT.

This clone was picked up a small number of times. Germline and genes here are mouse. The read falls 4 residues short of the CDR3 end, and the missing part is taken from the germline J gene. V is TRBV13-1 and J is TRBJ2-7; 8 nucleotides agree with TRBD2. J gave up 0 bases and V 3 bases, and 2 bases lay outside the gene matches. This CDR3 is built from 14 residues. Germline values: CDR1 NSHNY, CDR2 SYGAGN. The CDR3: CASSGLGLSYEQYF. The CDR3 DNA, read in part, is TGTGCCAGCAGTGGACTGGGGCTCTCCTAT.

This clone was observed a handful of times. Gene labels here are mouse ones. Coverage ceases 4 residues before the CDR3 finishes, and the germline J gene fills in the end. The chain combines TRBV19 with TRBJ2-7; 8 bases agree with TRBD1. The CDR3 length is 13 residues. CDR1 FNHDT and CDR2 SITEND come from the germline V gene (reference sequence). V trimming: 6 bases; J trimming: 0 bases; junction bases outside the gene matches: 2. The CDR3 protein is CASKQGDSYEQYF. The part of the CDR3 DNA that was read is TGTGCCAGCAAACAGGGGGACTCCTAT. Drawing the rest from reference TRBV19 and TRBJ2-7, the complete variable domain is GGIITQTPKFLIGQEGQKLTLKCQQNFNHDTMYWYRQDSGKGLRLIYYSITENDLQKGDLSEGYDASREKKSSFSLTVTSAQKNEMAVFLCASKQGDSYEQYFGPGTRLTVL.

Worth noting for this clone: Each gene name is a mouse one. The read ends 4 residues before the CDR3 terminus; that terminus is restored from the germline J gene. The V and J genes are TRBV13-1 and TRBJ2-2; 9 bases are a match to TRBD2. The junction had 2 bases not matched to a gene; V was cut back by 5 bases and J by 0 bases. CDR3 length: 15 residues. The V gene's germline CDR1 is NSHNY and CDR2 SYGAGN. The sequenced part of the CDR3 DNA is TGTGCCAGCAGAGACTGGGGGCCAAACACCGGG. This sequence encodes CASRDWGPNTG. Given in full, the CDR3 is CASRDWGPNTGQLYF.

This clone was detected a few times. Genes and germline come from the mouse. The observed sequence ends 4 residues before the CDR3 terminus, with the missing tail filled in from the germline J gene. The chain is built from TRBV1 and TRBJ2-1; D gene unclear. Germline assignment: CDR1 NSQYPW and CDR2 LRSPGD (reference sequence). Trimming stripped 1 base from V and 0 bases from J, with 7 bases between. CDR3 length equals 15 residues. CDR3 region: CTCSAATTNYAEQFF. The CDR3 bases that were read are TGCACCTGCAGTGCAGCGACAACTAACTATGCT.

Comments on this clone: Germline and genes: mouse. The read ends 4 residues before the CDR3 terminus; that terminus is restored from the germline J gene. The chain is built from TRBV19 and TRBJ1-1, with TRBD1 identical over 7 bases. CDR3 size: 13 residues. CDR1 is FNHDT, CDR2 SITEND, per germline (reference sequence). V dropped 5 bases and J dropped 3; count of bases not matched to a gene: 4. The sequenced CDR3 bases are TGTGCCAGCAGGGACAGGCGGGACACA. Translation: CASRDRRDT. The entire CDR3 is CASRDRRDTEVFF.

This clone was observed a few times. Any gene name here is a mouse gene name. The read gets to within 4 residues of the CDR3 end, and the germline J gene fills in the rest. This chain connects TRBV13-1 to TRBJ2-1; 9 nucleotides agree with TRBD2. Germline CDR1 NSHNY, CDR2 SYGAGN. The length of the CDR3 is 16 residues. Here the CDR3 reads CASSDATGGRDAEQFF. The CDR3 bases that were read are TGTGCCAGCAGTGATGCTACTGGGGGGAGGGACGCT.

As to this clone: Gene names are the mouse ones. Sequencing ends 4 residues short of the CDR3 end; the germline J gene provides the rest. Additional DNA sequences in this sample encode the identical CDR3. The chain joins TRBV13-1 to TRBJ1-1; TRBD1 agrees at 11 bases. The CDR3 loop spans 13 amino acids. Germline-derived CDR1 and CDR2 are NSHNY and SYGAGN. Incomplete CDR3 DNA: TGTGCCAGCAGTGGGACAGGGGGCCCA. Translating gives CASSGTGGP. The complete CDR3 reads CASSGTGGPEVFF.

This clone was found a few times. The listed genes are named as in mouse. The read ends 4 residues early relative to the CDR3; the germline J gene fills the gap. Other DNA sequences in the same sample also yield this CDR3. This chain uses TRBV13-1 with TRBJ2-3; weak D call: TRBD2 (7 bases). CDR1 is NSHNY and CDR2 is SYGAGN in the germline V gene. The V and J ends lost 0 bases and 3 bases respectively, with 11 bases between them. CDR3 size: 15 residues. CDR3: CASSDEGGGAETLYF. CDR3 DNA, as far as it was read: TGTGCCAGCAGTGATGAGGGGGGGGGAGCAGAA.

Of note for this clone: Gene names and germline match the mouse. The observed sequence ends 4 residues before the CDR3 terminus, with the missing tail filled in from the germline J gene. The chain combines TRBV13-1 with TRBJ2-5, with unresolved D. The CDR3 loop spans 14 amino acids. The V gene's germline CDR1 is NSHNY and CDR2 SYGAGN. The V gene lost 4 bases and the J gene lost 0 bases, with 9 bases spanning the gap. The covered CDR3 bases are TGTGCCAGCAGTCCTCAGGCGAACCAAGAC. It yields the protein CASSPQANQD. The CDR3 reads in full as CASSPQANQDTQYF.

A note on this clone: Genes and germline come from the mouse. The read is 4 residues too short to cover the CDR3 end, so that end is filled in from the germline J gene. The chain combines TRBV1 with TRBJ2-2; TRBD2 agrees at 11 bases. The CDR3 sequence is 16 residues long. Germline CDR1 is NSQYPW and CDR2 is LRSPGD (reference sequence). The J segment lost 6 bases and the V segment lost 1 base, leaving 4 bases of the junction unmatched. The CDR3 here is CTCSAVDWGEPGQLYF. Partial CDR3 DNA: TGCACCTGCAGTGCAGTGGACTGGGGGGAGCCCGGG.

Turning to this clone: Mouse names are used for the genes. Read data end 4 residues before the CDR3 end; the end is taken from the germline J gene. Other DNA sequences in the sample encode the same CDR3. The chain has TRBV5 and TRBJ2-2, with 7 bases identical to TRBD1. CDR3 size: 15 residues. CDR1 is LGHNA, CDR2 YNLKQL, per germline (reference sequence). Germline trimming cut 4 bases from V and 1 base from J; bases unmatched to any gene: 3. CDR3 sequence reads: CASSPRQGNTGQLYF. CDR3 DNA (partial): TGTGCCAGCAGCCCCCGACAGGGAAACACCGGG.

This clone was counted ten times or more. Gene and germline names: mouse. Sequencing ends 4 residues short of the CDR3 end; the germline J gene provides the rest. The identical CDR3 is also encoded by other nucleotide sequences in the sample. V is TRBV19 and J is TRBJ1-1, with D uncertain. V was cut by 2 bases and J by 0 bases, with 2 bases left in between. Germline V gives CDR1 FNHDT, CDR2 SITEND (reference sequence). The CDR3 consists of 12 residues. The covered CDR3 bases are TGTGCCAGCAGTATTGCAAACACA. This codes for CASSIANT. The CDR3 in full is CASSIANTEVFF.

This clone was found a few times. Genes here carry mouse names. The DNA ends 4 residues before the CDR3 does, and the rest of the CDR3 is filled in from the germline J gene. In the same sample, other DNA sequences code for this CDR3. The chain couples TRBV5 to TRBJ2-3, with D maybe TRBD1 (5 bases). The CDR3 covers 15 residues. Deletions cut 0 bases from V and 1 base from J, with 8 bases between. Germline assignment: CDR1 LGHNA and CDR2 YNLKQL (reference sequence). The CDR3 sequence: CASSQDRDGAETLYF. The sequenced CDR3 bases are TGTGCCAGCAGCCAAGACAGGGATGGTGCAGAA.

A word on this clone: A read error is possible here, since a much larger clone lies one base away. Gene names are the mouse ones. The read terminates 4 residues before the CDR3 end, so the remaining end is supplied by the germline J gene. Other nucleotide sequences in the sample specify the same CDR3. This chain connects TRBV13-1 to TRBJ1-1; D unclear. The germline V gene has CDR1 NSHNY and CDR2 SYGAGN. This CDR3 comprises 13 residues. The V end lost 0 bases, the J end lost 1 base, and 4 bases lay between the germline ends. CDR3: CASSDAKNTEVFF. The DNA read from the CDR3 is TGTGCCAGCAGTGATGCAAAAAACACA.